Listed below are T cell receptor beta chains from one sample, sequenced in a study of T cell responses to AZD1222 COVID-19 vaccine. TCRdb's copy holds only in-frame clones and misses some; the assay was immunoSEQ multiplex PCR. Of under 70,000 clones in the sample, more than 80% were seen once. The specimen was peripheral blood, collected 28 days after the second AZD1222 dose. Receptors originate from an adult who received the AZD1222 COVID-19 vaccine. Both conserved end residues are part of each CDR3. D genes are given only for firm matches. Expanded clones are given a class, and other clones once, few, many or no size at all.

j_call,v_call,clone_size,d_call,cdr3_nt,cdr3_aa
TRBJ2-1,TRBV4-2,few,TRBD2,TGTGCCAGCAGCCAGGAGACTAGCGGGAGGTCGGATGAGCAGTTCTTC,CASSQETSGRSDEQFF
TRBJ2-3,TRBV12-3/TRBV12-4,NA,NA,TGTGCCAGCAGTTTAGCCCTAAGAGGTACGCAGTATTTT,CASSLALRGTQYF
TRBJ1-3,TRBV4-3,NA,NA,TGCGCCAGCAGCCAAGTGTACTTCTCTGGAAACACCATATATTTT,CASSQVYFSGNTIYF
TRBJ1-2,TRBV5-6,NA,NA,TGTGCCAGCAGCTATCATTATGGCTACACCTTC,CASSYHYGYTF
TRBJ1-6,TRBV14,NA,NA,TGTGCCAGCAGCGAACTCAAATTCGGGGATTCACCCCTCCACTTT,CASSELKFGDSPLHF
TRBJ2-1,TRBV19,once,TRBD1,TGTGCCAGTAGTACCCCACGGTTGGCAGGGGGTGAGCAGTTCTTC,CASSTPRLAGGEQFF
TRBJ1-2,TRBV24-1,few,TRBD1,TGTGCCACCAGTGATTCACTAGCCGCAGGGGGCCCTAACTATGGCTACACCTTC,CATSDSLAAGGPNYGYTF
TRBJ2-7,TRBV6-5,NA,NA,TGTGCCAGCAGTATAGCAGGGACCTACGAGCAGTACTTC,CASSIAGTYEQYF
TRBJ1-2,TRBV24-1,NA,NA,TGTGCCACCAGTGATTCCCGACAGGTACGGAGGCTGAGCGGCTACACCTTC,CATSDSRQVRRLSGYTF
TRBJ2-7,TRBV5-3,few,NA,TGTGCCAGAAGCGATACTAGAGACTACGAGCAGTACTTC,CARSDTRDYEQYF
TRBJ1-2,TRBV5-4,NA,NA,TGTGCCAGCAGCTTGCCGGGCCAATATGGCTACACCTTC,CASSLPGQYGYTF
TRBJ2-3,TRBV2,NA,NA,TGTGCCAGCAGTCTGCAACATACGCAGTATTTT,CASSLQHTQYF
TRBJ1-2,TRBV30,NA,NA,TGTGCCTGGAGTGGGACAGCTAACTATGGCTACACCTTC,CAWSGTANYGYTF
TRBJ1-5,TRBV29-1,NA,NA,TGCAGCGTCTCCCTCGGGGGACTAGGTCAGCCCCAGCATTTT,CSVSLGGLGQPQHF
TRBJ2-2,TRBV9,few,TRBD2,TGTGCCAGCAGCCCGCGGACTAGCGGCATCGAAACCGGGGAGCTGTTTTTT,CASSPRTSGIETGELFF
TRBJ2-7,TRBV6-5,once,NA,TGTGCCAGCAGTCGGGCTCTAGATAGGGACTACGAGCAGTACTTC,CASSRALDRDYEQYF
TRBJ1-6,TRBV27,NA,NA,TGTGCCAGCAGTTTAGGGGCAGGGTATCGCTCACCCCTCCACTTT,CASSLGAGYRSPLHF
TRBJ2-2,TRBV5-1,NA,NA,TGCGCCAGCAGCTCGCTACAGGGTACCGGGGAGCTGTTTTTT,CASSSLQGTGELFF
TRBJ1-3,TRBV7-2,NA,TRBD1,TGTGCCAGCAGCTTAGAGGGGGCAGGGGGTGGAAACACCATATATTTT,CASSLEGAGGGNTIYF
TRBJ1-2,TRBV6-2/TRBV6-3,NA,NA,TGTGCCAGCAGTCCAGACAGCTTTAACTATGGCTACACCTTC,CASSPDSFNYGYTF
TRBJ2-7,TRBV7-2,NA,NA,TGTGCCAGCAGCGAACTAGACACCTACGAGCAGTACTTC,CASSELDTYEQYF
TRBJ1-6,TRBV27,NA,TRBD1,TGTGCCAGCAGTTCCCGGACAGGGGCGCTTTCACCCCTCCACTTT,CASSSRTGALSPLHF
TRBJ1-2,TRBV4-3,NA,TRBD1,TGCGCCAGCAGCCAAAACAGGGGGGACTATGGCTACACCTTC,CASSQNRGDYGYTF
TRBJ1-2,TRBV30,NA,NA,TGTGCCTGGAGTGTCGGGGGAGGCTACACCTTC,CAWSVGGGYTF
TRBJ1-1,TRBV29-1,NA,NA,TGCAGCGTTGAGGAGGGGTTCACCGGGAACACTGAAGCTTTCTTT,CSVEEGFTGNTEAFF